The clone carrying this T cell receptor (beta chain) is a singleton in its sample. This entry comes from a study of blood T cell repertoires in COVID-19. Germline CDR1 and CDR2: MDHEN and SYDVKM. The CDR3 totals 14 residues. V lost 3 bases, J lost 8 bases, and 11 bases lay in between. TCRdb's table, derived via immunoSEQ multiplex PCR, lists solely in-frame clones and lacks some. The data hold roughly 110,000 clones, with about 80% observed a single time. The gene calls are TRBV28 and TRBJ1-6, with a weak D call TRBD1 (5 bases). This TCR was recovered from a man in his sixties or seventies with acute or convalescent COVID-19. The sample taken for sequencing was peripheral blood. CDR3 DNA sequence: TGTGCCAGCAGTTTTAGGGGCATGGATTCACCCCTCCACTTT. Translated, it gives CASSFRGMDSPLHF.